Below, one TCR beta chain is given with its context. This table comes from immunoSEQ multiplex PCR, and its TCRdb copy is limited to in-frame clones, with some not included. The sample shows around 60,000 clones, 85% to 90% of them seen only once. The entry originates in a study of OX40 agonist ivuxolimab in advanced cancers. Study-wide background: With ivuxolimab, an agonistic anti-OX40 (CD134) antibody, patients were treated. Around 40% of patients had received prior checkpoint inhibitor therapy.

Trimming took 4 bases from V and 7 from J, leaving 17 bases between them. The CDR3 has 14 residues. Germline V CDR1 and CDR2: SGDLS, YYNGEE. The rearrangement uses TRBV9 and TRBJ2-5, with a possible D match to TRBD1 (6 bases). The sample in question was CD4+ or CD8+ T cells sorted from blood, obtained in a trial of the OX40 agonist ivuxolimab. The clonotype comes from an adult with an advanced solid tumor such as melanoma, head and neck, liver or kidney cancer. The CDR3 DNA sequence: TGTGCCAGCAGCCCCGGGACACTCTCGTTGACCCAGTACTTC. Translated: CASSPGTLSLTQYF.